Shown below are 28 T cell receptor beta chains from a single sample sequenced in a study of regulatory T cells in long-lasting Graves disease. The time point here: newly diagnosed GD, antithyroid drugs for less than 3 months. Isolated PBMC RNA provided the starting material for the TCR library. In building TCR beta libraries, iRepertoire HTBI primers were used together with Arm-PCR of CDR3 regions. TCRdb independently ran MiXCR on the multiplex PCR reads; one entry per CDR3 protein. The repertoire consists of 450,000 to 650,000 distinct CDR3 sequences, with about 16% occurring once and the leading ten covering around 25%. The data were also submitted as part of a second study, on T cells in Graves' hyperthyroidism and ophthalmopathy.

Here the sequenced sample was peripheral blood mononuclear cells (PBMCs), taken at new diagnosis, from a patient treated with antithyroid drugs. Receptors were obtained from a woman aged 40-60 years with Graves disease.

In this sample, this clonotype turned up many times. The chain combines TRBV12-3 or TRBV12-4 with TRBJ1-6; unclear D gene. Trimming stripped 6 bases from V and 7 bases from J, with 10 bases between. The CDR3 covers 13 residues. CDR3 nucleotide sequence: TGTGCCAGCAGGCCTATCCAGAATTCACCCCTCCACTTT. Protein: CASRPIQNSPLHF.

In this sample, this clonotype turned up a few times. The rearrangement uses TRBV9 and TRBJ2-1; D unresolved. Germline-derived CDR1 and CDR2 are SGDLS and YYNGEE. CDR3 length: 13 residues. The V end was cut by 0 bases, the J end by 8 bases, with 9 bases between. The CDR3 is CASSVGPLDEQFF. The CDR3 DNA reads TGTGCCAGCAGCGTAGGACCCTTGGATGAGCAGTTCTTC. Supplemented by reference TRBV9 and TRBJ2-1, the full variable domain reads DSGVTQTPKHLITATGQRVTLRCSPRSGDLSVYWYQQSLDQGLQFLIQYYNGEERAKGNILERFSAQQFPDLHSELNLSSLELGDSALYFCASSVGPLDEQFFGPGTRLTVL.

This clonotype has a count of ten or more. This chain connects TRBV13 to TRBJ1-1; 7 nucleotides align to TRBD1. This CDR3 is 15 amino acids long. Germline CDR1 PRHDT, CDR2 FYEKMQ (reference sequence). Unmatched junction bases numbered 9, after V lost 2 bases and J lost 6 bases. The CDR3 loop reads CASSLPDRSPPEAFF. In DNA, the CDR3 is TGTGCCAGCAGCTTACCGGACAGGTCGCCCCCTGAAGCTTTCTTT.

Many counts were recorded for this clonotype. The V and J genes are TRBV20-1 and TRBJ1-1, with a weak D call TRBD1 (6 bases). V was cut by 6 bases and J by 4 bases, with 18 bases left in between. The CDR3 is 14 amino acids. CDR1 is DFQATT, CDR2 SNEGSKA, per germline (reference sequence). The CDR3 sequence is CSARGGASGTEAFF. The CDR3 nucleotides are TGCAGTGCCCGCGGGGGGGCCTCGGGCACTGAAGCTTTCTTT.

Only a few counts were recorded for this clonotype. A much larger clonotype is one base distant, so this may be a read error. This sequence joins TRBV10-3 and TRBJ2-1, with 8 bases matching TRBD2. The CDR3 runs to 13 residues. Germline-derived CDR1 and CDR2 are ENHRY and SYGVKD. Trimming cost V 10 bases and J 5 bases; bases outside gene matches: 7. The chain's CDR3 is CASSREADNEQFF. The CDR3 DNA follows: TGTGCCAGCTCGCGGGAGGCTGACAATGAGCAGTTCTTC.

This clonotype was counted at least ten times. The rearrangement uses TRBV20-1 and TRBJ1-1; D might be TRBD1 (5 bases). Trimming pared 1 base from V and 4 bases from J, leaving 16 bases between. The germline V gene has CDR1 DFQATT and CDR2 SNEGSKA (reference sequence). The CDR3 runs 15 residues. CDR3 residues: CSARAGGGSITEAFF. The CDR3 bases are TGCAGTGCTAGAGCAGGTGGGGGATCAATCACTGAAGCTTTCTTT.

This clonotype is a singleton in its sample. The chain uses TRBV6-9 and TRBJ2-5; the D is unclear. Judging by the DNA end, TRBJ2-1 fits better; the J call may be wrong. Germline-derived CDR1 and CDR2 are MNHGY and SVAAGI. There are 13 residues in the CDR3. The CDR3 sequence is CASSSAGNNEQFF. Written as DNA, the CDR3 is TGTGCCAGCAGTTCCGCAGGAAACAATGAGCAGTTCTTC.

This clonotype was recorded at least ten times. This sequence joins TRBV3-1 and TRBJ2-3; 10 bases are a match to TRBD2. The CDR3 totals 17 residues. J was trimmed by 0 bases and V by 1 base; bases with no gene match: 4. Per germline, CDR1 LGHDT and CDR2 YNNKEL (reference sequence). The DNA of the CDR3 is TGTGCCAGCAGCCAAGTACTAGCGGGGACTAGCACAGATACGCAGTATTTT. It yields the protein CASSQVLAGTSTDTQYF.

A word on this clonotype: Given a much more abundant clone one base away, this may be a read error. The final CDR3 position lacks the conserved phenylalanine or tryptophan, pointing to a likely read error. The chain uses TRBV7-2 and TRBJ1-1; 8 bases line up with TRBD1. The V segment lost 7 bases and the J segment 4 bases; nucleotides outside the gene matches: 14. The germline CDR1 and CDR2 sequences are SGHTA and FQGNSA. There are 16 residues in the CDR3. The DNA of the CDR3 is TGTGCCAGCACCCCCTCTTATGACAGGGGATTCACTGAAGCTTTCCTT. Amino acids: CASTPSYDRGFTEAFL.

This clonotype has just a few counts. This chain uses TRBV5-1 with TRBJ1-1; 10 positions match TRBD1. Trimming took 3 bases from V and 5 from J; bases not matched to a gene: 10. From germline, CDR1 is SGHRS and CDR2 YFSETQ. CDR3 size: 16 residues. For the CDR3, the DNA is TGCGCCAGCAGCTCCGGGACAGGGGAAGGGTTTACTGAAGCTTTCTTT. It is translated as CASSSGTGEGFTEAFF. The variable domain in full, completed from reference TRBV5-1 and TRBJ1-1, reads KAGVTQTPRYLIKTRGQQVTLSCSPISGHRSVSWYQQTPGQGLQFLFEYFSETQRNKGNFPGRFSGRQFSNSRSEMNVSTLELGDSALYLCASSSGTGEGFTEAFFGQGTRLTVV.

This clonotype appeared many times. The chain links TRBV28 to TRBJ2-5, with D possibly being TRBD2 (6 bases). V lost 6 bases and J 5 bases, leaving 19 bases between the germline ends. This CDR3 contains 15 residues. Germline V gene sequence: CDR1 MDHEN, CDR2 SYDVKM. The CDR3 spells CASSQPQAAGETQYF. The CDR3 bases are TGTGCCAGCAGCCAACCTCAGGCGGCGGGGGAGACCCAGTACTTC.

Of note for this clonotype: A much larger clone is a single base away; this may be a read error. The CDR3 bases are TGTGCCAGCAGCAGCCCGGAGACAGGGCGCGCTTTCTTT. This gives the protein CASSSPETGRAFF. The genes are TRBV9 and TRBJ1-1; 7 bases line up with TRBD1. J lost 11 bases, V lost 4 bases, and 11 bases had no gene match. The germline V gene has CDR1 SGDLS and CDR2 YYNGEE. The CDR3 length is 13 residues.

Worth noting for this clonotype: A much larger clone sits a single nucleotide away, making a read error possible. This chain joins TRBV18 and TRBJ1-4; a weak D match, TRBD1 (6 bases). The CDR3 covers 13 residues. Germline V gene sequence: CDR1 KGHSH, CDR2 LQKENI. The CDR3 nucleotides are TGTGCCAGCTCACTACAGGGAGATGAAAAACTGTCTTTT. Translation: CASSLQGDEKLSF.

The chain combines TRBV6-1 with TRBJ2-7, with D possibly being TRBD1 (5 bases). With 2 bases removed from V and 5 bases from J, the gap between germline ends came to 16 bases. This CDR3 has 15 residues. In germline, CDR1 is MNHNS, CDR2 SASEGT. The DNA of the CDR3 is TGTGCCAGCAGTGAAAGGTTTGCAGGGTCAGACGAGCAGTACTTC. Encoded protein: CASSERFAGSDEQYF.

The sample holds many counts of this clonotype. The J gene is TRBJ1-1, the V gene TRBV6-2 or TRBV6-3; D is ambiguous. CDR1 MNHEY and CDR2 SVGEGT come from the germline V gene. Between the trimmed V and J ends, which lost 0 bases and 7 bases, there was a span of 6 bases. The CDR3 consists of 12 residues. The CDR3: CASSYSRDEAFF. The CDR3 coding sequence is TGTGCCAGCAGTTACTCGAGAGATGAAGCTTTCTTT.

The CDR3 protein is CASQGRYEQYF. In DNA form, the CDR3 reads TGTGCCAGCCAAGGACGCTACGAGCAGTACTTC. This chain joins TRBV2 and TRBJ2-7; D uncertain. V lost 8 bases to trimming and J lost 3 bases, with 8 bases between them. The CDR3 contains 11 residues. The germline CDR1 and CDR2 sequences are SNHLY and FYNNEI.

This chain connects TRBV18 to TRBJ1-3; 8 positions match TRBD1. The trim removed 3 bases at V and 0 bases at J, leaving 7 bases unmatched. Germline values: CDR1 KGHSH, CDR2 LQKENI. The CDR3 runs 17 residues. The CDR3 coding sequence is TGTGCCAGCTCACCTAGCCGGACAGGGAACTCTGGAAACACCATATATTTT. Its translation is CASSPSRTGNSGNTIYF.

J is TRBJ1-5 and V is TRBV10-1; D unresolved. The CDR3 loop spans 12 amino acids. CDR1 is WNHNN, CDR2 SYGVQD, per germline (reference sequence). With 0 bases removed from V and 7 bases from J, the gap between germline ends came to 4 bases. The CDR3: CASSESGQPQHF. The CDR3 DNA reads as TGCGCCAGCAGTGAGTCGGGACAGCCCCAGCATTTT.

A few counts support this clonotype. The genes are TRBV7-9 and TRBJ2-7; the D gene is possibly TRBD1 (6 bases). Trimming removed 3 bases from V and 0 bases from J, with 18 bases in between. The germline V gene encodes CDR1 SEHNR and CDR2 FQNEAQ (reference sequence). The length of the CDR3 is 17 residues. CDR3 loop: CASSFRNSRTVSYEQYF. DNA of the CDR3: TGTGCCAGCAGCTTCAGGAACTCTAGGACAGTCTCCTACGAGCAGTACTTC.

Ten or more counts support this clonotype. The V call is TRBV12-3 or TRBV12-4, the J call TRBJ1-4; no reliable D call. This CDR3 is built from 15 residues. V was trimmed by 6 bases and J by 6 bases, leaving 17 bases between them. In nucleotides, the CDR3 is TGTGCCAGCAGGTACAAGGAATTTAGTGATGAAAAACTGTTTTTT. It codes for CASRYKEFSDEKLFF.

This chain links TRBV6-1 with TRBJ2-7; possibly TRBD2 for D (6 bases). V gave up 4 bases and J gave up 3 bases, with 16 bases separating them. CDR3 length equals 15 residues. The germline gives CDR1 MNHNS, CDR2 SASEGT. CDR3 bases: TGTGCCAGCAGTGCCGGGACGGACTATTACTACGAGCAGTACTTC. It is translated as CASSAGTDYYYEQYF.

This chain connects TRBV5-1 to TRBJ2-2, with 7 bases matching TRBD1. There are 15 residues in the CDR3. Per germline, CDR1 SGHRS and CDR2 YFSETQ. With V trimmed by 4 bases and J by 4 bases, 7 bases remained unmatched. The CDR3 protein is CASSARTGITGELFF. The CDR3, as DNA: TGCGCCAGCAGCGCCCGGACAGGTATCACCGGGGAGCTGTTTTTT.

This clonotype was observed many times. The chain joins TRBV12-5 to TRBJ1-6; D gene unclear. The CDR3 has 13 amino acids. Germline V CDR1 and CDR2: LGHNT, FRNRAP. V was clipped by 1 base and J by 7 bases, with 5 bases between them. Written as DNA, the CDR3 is TGTGCTAGTGGTTTGGGACCAAATTCACCCCTCCACTTT. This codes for CASGLGPNSPLHF.

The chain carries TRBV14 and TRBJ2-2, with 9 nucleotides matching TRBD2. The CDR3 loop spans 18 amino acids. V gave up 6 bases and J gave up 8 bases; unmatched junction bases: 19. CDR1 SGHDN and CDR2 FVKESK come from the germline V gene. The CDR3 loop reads CASSHSVTSGPSMGELFF. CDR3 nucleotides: TGTGCCAGCAGTCACAGCGTAACTAGCGGGCCTAGTATGGGGGAGCTGTTTTTT.

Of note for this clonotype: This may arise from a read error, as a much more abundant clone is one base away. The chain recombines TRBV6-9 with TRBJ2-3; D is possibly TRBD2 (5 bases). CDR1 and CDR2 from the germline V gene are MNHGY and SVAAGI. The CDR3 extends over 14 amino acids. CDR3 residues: CASSSVANTDTQYF. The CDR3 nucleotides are TGCGCCAGCAGTAGCGTGGCGAACACAGATACGCAGTATTTT.

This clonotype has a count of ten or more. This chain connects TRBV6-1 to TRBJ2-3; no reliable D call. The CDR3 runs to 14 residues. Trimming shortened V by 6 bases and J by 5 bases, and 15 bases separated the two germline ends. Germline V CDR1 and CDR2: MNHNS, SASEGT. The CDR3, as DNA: TGTGCCAGCAGGCAAGGACCGTTTGTAGATACGCAGTATTTT. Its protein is CASRQGPFVDTQYF.

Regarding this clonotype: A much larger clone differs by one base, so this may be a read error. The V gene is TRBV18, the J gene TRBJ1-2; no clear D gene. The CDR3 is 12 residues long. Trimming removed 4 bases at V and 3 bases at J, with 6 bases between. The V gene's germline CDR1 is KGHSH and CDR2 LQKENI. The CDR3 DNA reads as TGTGCCAGCTCACAGCCTCACTATGGCTACACCTTC. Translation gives CASSQPHYGYTF.

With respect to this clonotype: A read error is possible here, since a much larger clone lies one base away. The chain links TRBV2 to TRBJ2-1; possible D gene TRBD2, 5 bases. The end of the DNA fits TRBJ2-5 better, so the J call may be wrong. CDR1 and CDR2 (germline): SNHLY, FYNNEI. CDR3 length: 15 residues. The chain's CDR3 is CASGSGLLLLETQYF. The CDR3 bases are TGTGCCAGCGGTTCCGGACTTCTCCTTTTGGAGACCCAGTACTTC.